The 13 T cell receptor beta chains below all came from one sample that was sequenced in a study of T cells in Graves' hyperthyroidism and ophthalmopathy. Amplified TCR beta CDR3 regions derived from RNA transcripts. The study used the HTBI primer set for a first-round RT-PCR of the TCR CDR3. Using its own MiXCR run on the multiplex PCR reads, TCRdb lists one record per CDR3 protein. The table includes under 650,000 distinct CDR3 sequences, roughly 17% detected once. Sequencing was performed on blood. All receptors derive from a woman under 40 with Graves' hyperthyroidism.

This clonotype was detected only a few times. V usage is TRBV20-1 and J usage is TRBJ2-1, with 7 positions matching TRBD2. Germline V gene data show CDR1 as DFQATT and CDR2 as SNEGSKA (reference sequence). The CDR3 has 12 residues. The J segment lost 5 bases and the V segment lost 8 bases, leaving 6 bases of the junction unmatched. As DNA, the CDR3 is TGCAGTCTAAGCGGGAACAACAATGAGCAGTTCTTC. Translating it yields CSLSGNNNEQFF.

The table lists this clonotype with a few counts. The chain carries TRBV27 and TRBJ2-2; tentatively, D is TRBD2 (5 bases). V was clipped by 6 bases and J by 6 bases, with 14 bases between them. This CDR3 region has 14 residues. Germline V gene data show CDR1 as MNHEY and CDR2 as SMNVEV (reference sequence). The CDR3 region has the DNA TGTGCCAGCAGCTCCGGGATCCTGGCCGGGGAGCTGTTTTTT. The encoded protein is CASSSGILAGELFF.

This clonotype was seen repeatedly, ten times or more. The genes are TRBV11-2 and TRBJ2-7; 12 bases are a match to TRBD2. The junction had 13 bases not matched to a gene; V was cut back by 5 bases and J by 2 bases. This CDR3 comprises 18 residues. The V gene's germline CDR1 is SGHAT and CDR2 FQNNGV. CDR3 in DNA: TGTGCCAGCAGCCCCATACTGAGACTAGCGGGAGCTACCTACGAGCAGTACTTC. It translates to CASSPILRLAGATYEQYF.

Ten or more counts support this clonotype. This sequence joins TRBV12-3 or TRBV12-4 and TRBJ1-1; D call uncertain. V gave up 6 bases and J gave up 5 bases, with 13 bases separating them. There are 13 residues in the CDR3. CDR3 DNA sequence: TGTGCCAGCAGACCAAATATGGCAACTGAAGCTTTCTTT. Protein sequence: CASRPNMATEAFF.

In the case of this clonotype: A read error may be the cause here, since a much bigger clone is one base away. The genes are TRBV5-1 and TRBJ2-1, with TRBD2 matching 13 bases. This CDR3 region has 15 residues. Germline V gene data show CDR1 as SGHRS and CDR2 as YFSETQ. CDR3 nucleotide sequence: TGCGCCAGCAGCGTGCGACTAGCGGGAGGAAATGAGCGGTTCTTC. This gives the protein CASSVRLAGGNERFF. Based on the CDR3 plus reference TRBV5-1 and TRBJ2-1, the full variable domain is KAGVTQTPRYLIKTRGQQVTLSCSPISGHRSVSWYQQTPGQGLQFLFEYFSETQRNKGNFPGRFSGRQFSNSRSEMNVSTLELGDSALYLCASSVRLAGGNERFFGPGTRLTVL.

This clonotype was detected only a few times. This sequence joins TRBV18 and TRBJ2-3, with D possibly TRBD2 on 5 matching bases. Trimming removed 4 bases at V and 0 bases at J, with 11 bases between. The germline V gene has CDR1 KGHSH and CDR2 LQKENI. CDR3 length: 15 residues. CDR3 sequence reads: CASSRAEPSTDTQYF. Written as DNA, the CDR3 is TGTGCCAGCTCACGAGCGGAACCTAGCACAGATACGCAGTATTTT.

The chain's CDR3 is CASSVGDLNTEAFF. DNA of the CDR3: TGTGCCAGCAGCGTAGGTGACCTGAACACTGAAGCTTTCTTT. The chain joins TRBV9 to TRBJ1-1; D gene ambiguous. The CDR3 length is 14 residues. The V gene lost 0 bases and the J gene lost 0 bases, with 6 bases spanning the gap. CDR1 and CDR2 (germline): SGDLS, YYNGEE.

The rearrangement uses TRBV7-3 and TRBJ2-1; tentatively, D is TRBD1 or TRBD2 (5 bases each). V was clipped by 6 bases and J by 9 bases, with 15 bases between them. Germline V lookup: CDR1 SGHTA, CDR2 FQGTGA. This CDR3 contains 13 residues. The CDR3 region has the DNA TGTGCCAGCAGTGTGGGGGACGGTGCTGAGCAGTTCTTC. Residues: CASSVGDGAEQFF.

This clonotype was recorded many times. The chain carries TRBV20-1 and TRBJ2-7; D possibly uses TRBD1 or TRBD2 (5 bases each). The CDR3 consists of 16 residues. V gave up 3 bases and J gave up 5 bases, with 23 bases separating them. From germline, CDR1 is DFQATT and CDR2 SNEGSKA (reference sequence). CDR3 bases: TGCAGTGCTAGGGGGGAAGGACCCCTACCAAACAACGAGCAGTACTTC. Translating gives CSARGEGPLPNNEQYF.

The sample holds many counts of this clonotype. The V call is TRBV25-1, the J call TRBJ2-5; D is ambiguous. CDR1 is MGHDK, CDR2 SYGVNS, per germline. The CDR3 is 14 amino acids. The V end lost 3 bases, the J end lost 0 bases, and 8 bases lay between the germline ends. In nucleotides, the CDR3 is TGTGCCAGCAGTGATCGGCAAAACCAAGAGACCCAGTACTTC. This sequence encodes CASSDRQNQETQYF.

This clonotype was counted a few times. The rearrangement joins TRBV6-2 or TRBV6-3 to TRBJ2-5; D might be TRBD2 (7 bases). Germline V lookup: CDR1 MNHEY, CDR2 SVGEGT. The CDR3 sequence is 15 residues long. V lost 9 bases and J lost 5, with 22 bases in between. CDR3 loop: CASTIGLGGLETQYF. CDR3 coding DNA: TGTGCCAGTACAATCGGACTAGGGGGGTTGGAGACCCAGTACTTC.

At least ten counts were recorded for this clonotype. CDR3 in DNA: TGTGCCAGCACCTACGGGGGACAGGTTTACAATGAGCAGTTCTTC. Translation gives CASTYGGQVYNEQFF. This chain joins TRBV6-2 or TRBV6-3 and TRBJ2-1; TRBD1 agrees at 8 bases. V lost 7 bases, J lost 4 bases, and 9 bases stayed unmatched. The germline V gene encodes CDR1 MNHEY and CDR2 SVGEGT. This CDR3 region has 15 residues.

The CDR3 loop reads CASSDATPGANVLTF. CDR3 bases: TGCGCCAGCAGTGATGCTACCCCTGGGGCCAACGTCCTGACTTTC. The V gene is TRBV5-1, the J gene TRBJ2-6; D is unclear. Per the germline V gene, CDR1 is SGHRS and CDR2 is YFSETQ. The CDR3 extends over 15 amino acids. Trimming shortened V by 5 bases and J by 2 bases, and 11 bases separated the two germline ends.